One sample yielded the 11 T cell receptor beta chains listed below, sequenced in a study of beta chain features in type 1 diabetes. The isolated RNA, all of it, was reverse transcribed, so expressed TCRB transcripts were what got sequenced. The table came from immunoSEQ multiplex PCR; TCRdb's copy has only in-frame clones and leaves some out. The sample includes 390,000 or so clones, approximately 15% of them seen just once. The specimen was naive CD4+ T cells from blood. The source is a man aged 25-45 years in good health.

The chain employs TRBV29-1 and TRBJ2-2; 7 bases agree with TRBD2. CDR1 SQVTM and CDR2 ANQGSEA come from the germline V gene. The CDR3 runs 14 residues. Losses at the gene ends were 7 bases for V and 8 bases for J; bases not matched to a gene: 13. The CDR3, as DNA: TGCAGCGCACGGAGGGCGGGAGCGGCAGGGGAGCTGTTTTTT. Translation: CSARRAGAAGELFF.

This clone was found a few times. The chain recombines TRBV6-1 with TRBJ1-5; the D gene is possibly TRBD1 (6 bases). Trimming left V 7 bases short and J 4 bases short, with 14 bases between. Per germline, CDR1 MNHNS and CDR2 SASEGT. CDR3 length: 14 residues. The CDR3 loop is CASISTGRNQPQHF. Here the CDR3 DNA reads TGTGCCAGCATATCGACAGGCCGTAATCAGCCCCAGCATTTT.

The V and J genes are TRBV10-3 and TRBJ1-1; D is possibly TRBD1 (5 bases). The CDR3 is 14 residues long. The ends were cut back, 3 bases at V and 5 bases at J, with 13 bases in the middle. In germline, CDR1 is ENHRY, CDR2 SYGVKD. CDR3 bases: TGTGCCATCAGTGATGCCAGGGACCGTACTGAAGCTTTCTTT. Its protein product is CAISDARDRTEAFF.

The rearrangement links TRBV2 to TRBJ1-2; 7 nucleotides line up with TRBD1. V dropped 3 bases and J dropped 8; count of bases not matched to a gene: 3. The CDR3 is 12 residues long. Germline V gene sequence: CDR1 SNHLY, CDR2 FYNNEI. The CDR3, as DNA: TGTGCCAGCAGTGACAGGGGGAGAGGCTACACCTTC. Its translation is CASSDRGRGYTF. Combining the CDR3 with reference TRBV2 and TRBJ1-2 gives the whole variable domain EPEVTQTPSHQVTQMGQEVILRCVPISNHLYFYWYRQILGQKVEFLVSFYNNEISEKSEIFDDQFSVERPDGSNFTLKIRSTKLEDSAMYFCASSDRGRGYTFGSGTRLTVV.

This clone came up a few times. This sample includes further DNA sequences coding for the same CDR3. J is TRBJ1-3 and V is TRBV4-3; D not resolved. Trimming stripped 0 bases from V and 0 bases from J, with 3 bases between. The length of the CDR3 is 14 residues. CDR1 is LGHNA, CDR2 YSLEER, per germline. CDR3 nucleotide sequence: TGCGCCAGCAGCCAAGACAGCTCTGGAAACACCATATATTTT. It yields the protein CASSQDSSGNTIYF.

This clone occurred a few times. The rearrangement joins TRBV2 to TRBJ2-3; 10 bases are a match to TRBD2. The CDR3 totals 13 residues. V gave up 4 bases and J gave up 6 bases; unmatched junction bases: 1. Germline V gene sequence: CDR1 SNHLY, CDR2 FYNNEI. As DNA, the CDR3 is TGTGCCAGCAGTGCACTAGCGGGGGATACGCAGTATTTT. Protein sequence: CASSALAGDTQYF.

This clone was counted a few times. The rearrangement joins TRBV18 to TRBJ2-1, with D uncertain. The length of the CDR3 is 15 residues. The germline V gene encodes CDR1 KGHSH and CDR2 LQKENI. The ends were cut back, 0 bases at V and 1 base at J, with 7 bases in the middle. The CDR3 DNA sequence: TGTGCCAGCTCACCACCGCCTATTTCCTACAATGAGCAGTTCTTC. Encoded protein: CASSPPPISYNEQFF.

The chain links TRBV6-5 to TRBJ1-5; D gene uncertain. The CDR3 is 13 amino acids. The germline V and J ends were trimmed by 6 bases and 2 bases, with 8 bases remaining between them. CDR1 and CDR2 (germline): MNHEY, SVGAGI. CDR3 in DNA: TGTGCCAGCAGGGAGCAGCGCAATCAGCCCCAGCATTTT. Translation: CASREQRNQPQHF.

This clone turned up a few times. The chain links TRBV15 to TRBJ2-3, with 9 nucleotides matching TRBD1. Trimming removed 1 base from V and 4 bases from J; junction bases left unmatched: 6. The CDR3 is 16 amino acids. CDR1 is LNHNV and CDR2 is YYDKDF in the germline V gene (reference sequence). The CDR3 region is CATSRGNRGRADTQYF. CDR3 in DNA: TGTGCCACCAGCAGAGGTAACAGGGGGCGTGCAGATACGCAGTATTTT.

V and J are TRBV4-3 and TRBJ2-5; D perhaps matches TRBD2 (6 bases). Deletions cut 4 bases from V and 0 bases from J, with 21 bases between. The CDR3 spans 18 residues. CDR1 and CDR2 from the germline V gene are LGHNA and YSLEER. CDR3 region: CASSLKIRGSGHQETQYF. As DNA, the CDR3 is TGCGCCAGCAGCCTCAAGATACGTGGTAGCGGACACCAAGAGACCCAGTACTTC.

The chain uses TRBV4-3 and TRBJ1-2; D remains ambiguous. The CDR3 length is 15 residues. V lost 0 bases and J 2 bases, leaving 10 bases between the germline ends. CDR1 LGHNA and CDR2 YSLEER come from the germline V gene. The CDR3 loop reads CASSQDSGRNYGYTF. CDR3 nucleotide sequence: TGCGCCAGCAGCCAAGATAGTGGCAGGAACTATGGCTACACCTTC.